The present T cell receptor beta chain was sequenced within a study of beta chain features in type 1 diabetes. Study-level information: Age, gender and cell yields were similar between patients and healthy donors. Examination covered some 110,000,000 sorted cells spanning all samples.

The isolated RNA, all of it, was reverse transcribed, so expressed TCRB transcripts were what got sequenced. Assay used: immunoSEQ multiplex PCR; TCRdb lists only in-frame clones, some missing. This sample yields tens of thousands of clones, of which roughly 30% are seen a single time; roughly 0.44% belongs to the top ten. A remark on this clone: Antigen unknown.

Germline values: CDR1 SGHTA, CDR2 FQGNSA. V dropped 1 base and J dropped 7; count of bases not matched to a gene: 8. The CDR3 spans 16 residues. Overall study results and limits: TCRB CDR3 length was moderately but significantly reduced in all four CD4+ subsets of Type 1 diabetes patients. Fewer insertions but more deletions were seen at VDJ junctions in type 1 diabetes patients.

The chain recombines TRBV7-2 with TRBJ2-7, with TRBD1 identical over 12 bases. Sequenced: stem cell memory CD4+ T cells from blood. The source of this sequence is a woman aged 18-29 years in good health. CDR3 sequence reads: CASSLVGQGAAGEQYF. The DNA of the CDR3 is TGTGCCAGCAGCTTAGTGGGACAGGGGGCGGCAGGAGAGCAGTACTTC.